A selection of T cell receptor beta chains follows, all from one sample in a study of blood T cell repertoires in COVID-19. The protocol was immunoSEQ multiplex PCR, while the TCRdb copy is restricted to in-frame clones and leaves out a portion. The sample gives tens of thousands of clones, around 90% of which show up once; 20% to 25% is in the top ten. Input material: peripheral blood. The receptors come from a woman of 80 years or more with COVID-19, enrolled during active disease. CDR3s include the opening cysteine and the closing phenylalanine or tryptophan. Each record gives: D gene, V gene, J gene, clone size, CDR3 DNA, CDR3 protein. The D gene is left open where the match is weak. The size entry is marked missing in some rows and otherwise reads once, few, many or a size class.

TRBD1,TRBV5-6,TRBJ2-7,NA,TGTGCCAGCAGCTTGGAGACAGGGATGCCCTACGAGCAGTACTTC,CASSLETGMPYEQYF
NA,TRBV6-4,TRBJ1-2,NA,TGTGCCAGCAGTCTATACGGGAGGGCGGACGGCTACACCTTC,CASSLYGRADGYTF
TRBD1,TRBV24-1,TRBJ2-7,NA,TGTGCCAGACCTCCGGGACAGGGGAAGGTATGTGACTACGAGCAGTACTTC,CARPPGQGKVCDYEQYF
TRBD1,TRBV3-1/TRBV3-2,TRBJ1-2,NA,TGTGCCAGCAGCCAAAACACCGGGACAGGCTATGGCTACACCTTC,CASSQNTGTGYGYTF
TRBD2,TRBV30,TRBJ2-3,NA,TGTGCCTGGAGCCACACCCGGGCTAGCGGGGGATTAGCGCAGTATTTT,CAWSHTRASGGLAQYF
NA,TRBV14,TRBJ1-6,NA,TGTGCCAGCAGCCAAGATAGCGGACTACCACCCCTCCACTTT,CASSQDSGLPPLHF
TRBD2,TRBV6-1,TRBJ2-1,many,TGTGCCAGCAGTGAAGCCCTAGCGGGGGGCCTAAGCTCCTACAATGAGCAGTTCTTC,CASSEALAGGLSSYNEQFF
NA,TRBV3-1/TRBV3-2,TRBJ1-1,NA,TGTGCCAGCAGCCAGTTCCTTGACAGAATACGGACTGAAGCTTTCTTT,CASSQFLDRIRTEAFF
TRBD1,TRBV19,TRBJ2-1,NA,TGTGCCAGTGCCGATCCGGGACAGGCACGAAATGAGCAGTTCTTC,CASADPGQARNEQFF
TRBD1,TRBV6-5,TRBJ1-1,NA,TGTGCCACCCGGCAGGGGGCGGTCGCTTTCTTT,CATRQGAVAFF
TRBD1,TRBV9,TRBJ2-7,NA,TGTGCCAGCAGCCCCCAGGGGACCGGGACAGGGTCCTACGAGCAGTACTTC,CASSPQGTGTGSYEQYF
NA,TRBV24-1,TRBJ1-1,NA,TGTGCCACCAGTGATTTCGGCAGGGTGGATGAAGCTTTCTTT,CATSDFGRVDEAFF
TRBD1,TRBV27,TRBJ1-6,NA,TGTGCCAGCAGTTTTCGGGACAGTTCCAATTCACCCCTCCACTTT,CASSFRDSSNSPLHF
NA,TRBV3-1/TRBV3-2,TRBJ1-2,NA,TGTGCCAGCAGCCAAGCGTCAGGAGGCGGCGGCTACACCTTC,CASSQASGGGGYTF
NA,TRBV7-2,TRBJ2-2,NA,TGTGCCAGCAGCTCGCGAGACACCGGGGAGCTGTTTTTT,CASSSRDTGELFF
TRBD1,TRBV11-2,TRBJ1-5,NA,TGTGCCAGCAGCTTCGGGTCCGTGACAGGGGGCGGCAATCAGCCCCAGCATTTT,CASSFGSVTGGGNQPQHF
TRBD1,TRBV5-1,TRBJ1-2,NA,TGCGCCAGCAGCTTGGGACAGGGGGTTGGCTACACCTTC,CASSLGQGVGYTF
NA,TRBV5-1,TRBJ2-2,NA,TGCGCCAGCAGCCCCGGACAGATTACCACCGGGGAGCTGTTTTTT,CASSPGQITTGELFF
NA,TRBV10-3,TRBJ2-7,NA,TGTGCCATCAGTGAGTCCCCGGGCGAGCAGTACTTC,CAISESPGEQYF
NA,TRBV3-1/TRBV3-2,TRBJ1-4,NA,TGTGCCAGCAGGGGATACGGGACACAAAATCGAGGAACTAATGAAAAACTGTTTTTT,CASRGYGTQNRGTNEKLFF
TRBD1,TRBV4-2,TRBJ2-2,NA,TGTGCCAGCAGCTTAACCGGGACAGCCAACACCGGGGAGCTGTTTTTT,CASSLTGTANTGELFF
NA,TRBV5-4,TRBJ1-3,NA,TGTGCCAGCAGTCTGGTTGGCTCGGGAAACACCATATATTTT,CASSLVGSGNTIYF
NA,TRBV2,TRBJ2-5,NA,TGTGCCAGCAGTGAACCTTTCCAAGAGACCCAGTACTTC,CASSEPFQETQYF
NA,TRBV6-5,TRBJ2-3,NA,TGTGCCAGCAGGCTGGGGGGGGGCGGCACAGATACGCAGTATTTT,CASRLGGGGTDTQYF
NA,TRBV3-1/TRBV3-2,TRBJ1-1,NA,TGTGCCAGCAGCGCGCAGGGGTGGGAAGCTTTCTTT,CASSAQGWEAFF
TRBD1,TRBV11-3,TRBJ2-1,NA,TGTGCCAGCAGCTCCCGGGACAGTTACAATGAGCAGTTCTTC,CASSSRDSYNEQFF
NA,TRBV11-2,TRBJ2-2,NA,TGTGCCATCCCACGGGGTCGGATTAACACCGGGGAGCTGTTTTTT,CAIPRGRINTGELFF
TRBD1,TRBV6-5,TRBJ2-7,once,TGTGCCAGCAGTTACCGGGACAGGGACTCCTACGAGCAGTACTTC,CASSYRDRDSYEQYF
TRBD2,TRBV28,TRBJ2-3,NA,TGTGCCAGCAGTTTAATAGCGGGGGGCCCGGATACGCAGTATTTT,CASSLIAGGPDTQYF
NA,TRBV11-2,TRBJ2-7,NA,TGTGCCAGCAGGAACGGCGCAGGGGCGCTTTCCTACGAGCAGTACTTC,CASRNGAGALSYEQYF
NA,TRBV12-3/TRBV12-4,TRBJ1-1,NA,TGTGCCAGCAGCTCCCGGAGCACCACTGAAGCTTTCTTT,CASSSRSTTEAFF
NA,TRBV7-9,TRBJ2-7,NA,TGTGCCAGCAGCTTGAGGCCGGGAATTTCGGACGAGCAGTACTTC,CASSLRPGISDEQYF
NA,TRBV6-5,TRBJ1-2,NA,TGTGCCAGCAGTTCCTCCGGACGGGAAAACTATGGCTACACCTTC,CASSSSGRENYGYTF
NA,TRBV18,TRBJ2-4,NA,TGTGCCAGCTCACCCGGGATAGAAAACATTCAGTACTTC,CASSPGIENIQYF
NA,TRBV5-1,TRBJ2-5,NA,TGCGCCAGCAGCCAACCGGGAGAGACCCAGTACTTC,CASSQPGETQYF
TRBD1,TRBV29-1,TRBJ2-1,few,TGCAGCGTTAGAACCGGGACAGGGGTCCGCAATGAGCAGTTCTTC,CSVRTGTGVRNEQFF
TRBD1,TRBV3-1/TRBV3-2,TRBJ1-1,NA,TGTGCCAGCAGCTACAGGGGGGTTGTGGGCACTGAAGCTTTCTTT,CASSYRGVVGTEAFF
NA,TRBV6-1,TRBJ1-6,NA,TGTGCCAGCAGTGACACCCTGAGCTCCTATAATTCACCCCTCCACTTT,CASSDTLSSYNSPLHF
NA,TRBV24-1,TRBJ2-7,NA,TGTGCCACCCCGAAAGGGGCAGATCCTCCCCACGAGCAGTACTTC,CATPKGADPPHEQYF
NA,TRBV19,TRBJ2-3,NA,TGTGCCAGTAGTATAGGGACGCGGGGGCCTCAGGGAGATACGCAGTATTTT,CASSIGTRGPQGDTQYF